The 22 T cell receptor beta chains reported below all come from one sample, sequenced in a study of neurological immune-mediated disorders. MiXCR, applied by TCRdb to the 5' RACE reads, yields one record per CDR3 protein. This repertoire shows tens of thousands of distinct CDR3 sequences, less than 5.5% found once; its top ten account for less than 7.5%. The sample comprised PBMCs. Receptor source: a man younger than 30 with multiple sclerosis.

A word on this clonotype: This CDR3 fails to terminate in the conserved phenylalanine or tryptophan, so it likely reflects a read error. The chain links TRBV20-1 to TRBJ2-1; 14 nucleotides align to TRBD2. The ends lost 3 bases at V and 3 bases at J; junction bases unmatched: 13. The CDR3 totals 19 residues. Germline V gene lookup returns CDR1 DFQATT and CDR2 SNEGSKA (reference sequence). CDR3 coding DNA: TGCAGTGCTAGCTCATACTGGACTAGCGGGGGGTCAAGCTACAATGAGCAGTTCAAC. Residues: CSASSYWTSGGSSYNEQFN.

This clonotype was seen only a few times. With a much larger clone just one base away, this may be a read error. The DNA for the CDR3 is TGCAGTGCTAGAGATTTTAAAACCTATGGCTACACCTTC. Residues: CSARDFKTYGYTF. The J gene is TRBJ1-2, the V gene TRBV20-1; no reliable D call. CDR3 length: 13 residues. The ends were cut back, 0 bases at V and 4 bases at J, with 9 bases in the middle. The V gene's germline CDR1 is DFQATT and CDR2 SNEGSKA (reference sequence).

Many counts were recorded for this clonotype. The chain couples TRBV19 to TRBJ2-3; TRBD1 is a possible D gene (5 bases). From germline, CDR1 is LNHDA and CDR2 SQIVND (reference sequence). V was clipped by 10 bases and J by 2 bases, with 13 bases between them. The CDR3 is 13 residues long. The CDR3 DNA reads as TGTGCCACTCCAGGGCCATACACAGATACGCAGTATTTT. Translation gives CATPGPYTDTQYF.

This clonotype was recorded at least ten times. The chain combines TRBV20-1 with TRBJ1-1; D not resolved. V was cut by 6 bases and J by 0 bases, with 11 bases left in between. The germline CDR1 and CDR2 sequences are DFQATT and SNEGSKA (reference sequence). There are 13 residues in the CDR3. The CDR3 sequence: CSAQASMNTEAFF. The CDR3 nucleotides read TGCAGTGCCCAGGCTAGCATGAACACTGAAGCTTTCTTT.

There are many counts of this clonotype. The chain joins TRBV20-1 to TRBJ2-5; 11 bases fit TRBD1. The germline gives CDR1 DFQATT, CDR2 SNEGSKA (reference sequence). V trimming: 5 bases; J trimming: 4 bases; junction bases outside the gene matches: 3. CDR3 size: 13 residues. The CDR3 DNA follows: TGCAGTGCTTTGGACAGGGGGCGAGAGACCCAGTACTTC. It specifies CSALDRGRETQYF.

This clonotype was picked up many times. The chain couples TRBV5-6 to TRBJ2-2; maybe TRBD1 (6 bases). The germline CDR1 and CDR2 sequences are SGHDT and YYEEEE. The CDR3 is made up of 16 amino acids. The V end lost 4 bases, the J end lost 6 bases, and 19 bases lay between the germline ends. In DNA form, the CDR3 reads TGTGCCAGCAGCCCCTCCAGGGGAATTATGGCCGGGGAGCTGTTTTTT. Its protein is CASSPSRGIMAGELFF.

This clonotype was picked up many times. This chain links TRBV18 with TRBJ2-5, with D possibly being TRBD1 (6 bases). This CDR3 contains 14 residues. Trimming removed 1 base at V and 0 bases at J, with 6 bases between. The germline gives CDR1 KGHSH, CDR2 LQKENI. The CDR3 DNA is TGTGCCAGCTCACCACAGGGGGACCAAGAGACCCAGTACTTC. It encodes CASSPQGDQETQYF.

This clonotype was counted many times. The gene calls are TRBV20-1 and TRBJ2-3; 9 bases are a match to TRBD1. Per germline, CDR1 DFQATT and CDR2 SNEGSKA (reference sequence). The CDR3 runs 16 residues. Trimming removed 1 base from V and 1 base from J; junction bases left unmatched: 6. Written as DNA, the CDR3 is TGCAGTGCTAGAGTTGCTCGGACAGGGGGCACAGATACGCAGTATTTT. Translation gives CSARVARTGGTDTQYF.

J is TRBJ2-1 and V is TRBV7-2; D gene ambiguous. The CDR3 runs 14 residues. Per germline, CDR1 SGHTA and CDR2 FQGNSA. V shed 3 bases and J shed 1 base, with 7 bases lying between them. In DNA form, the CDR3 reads TGTGCCAGCAGCTTGCGGATATCCTACAATGAGCAGTTCTTC. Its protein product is CASSLRISYNEQFF.

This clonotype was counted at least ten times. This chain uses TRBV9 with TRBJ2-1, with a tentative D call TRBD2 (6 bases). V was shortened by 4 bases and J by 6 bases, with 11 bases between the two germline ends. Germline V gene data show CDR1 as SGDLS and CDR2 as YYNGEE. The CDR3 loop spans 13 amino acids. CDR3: CASSRDSINEQFF. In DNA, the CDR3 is TGTGCCAGCAGCCGGGACTCTATCAATGAGCAGTTCTTC.

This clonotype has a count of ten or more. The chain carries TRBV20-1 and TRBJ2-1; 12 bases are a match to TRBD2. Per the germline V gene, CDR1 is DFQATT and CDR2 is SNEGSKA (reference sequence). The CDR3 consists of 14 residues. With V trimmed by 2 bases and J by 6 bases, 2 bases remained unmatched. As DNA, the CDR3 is TGCAGTGCTAGATCGGGACTAGCGGGCAATGAGCAGTTCTTC. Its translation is CSARSGLAGNEQFF.

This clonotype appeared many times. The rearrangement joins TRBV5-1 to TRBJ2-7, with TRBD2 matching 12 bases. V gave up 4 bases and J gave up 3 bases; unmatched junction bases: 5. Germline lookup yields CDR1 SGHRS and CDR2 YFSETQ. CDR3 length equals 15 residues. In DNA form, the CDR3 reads TGCGCCAGCAGCGTCCTGACTAGCGGGAGCTACGAGCAGTACTTC. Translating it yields CASSVLTSGSYEQYF.

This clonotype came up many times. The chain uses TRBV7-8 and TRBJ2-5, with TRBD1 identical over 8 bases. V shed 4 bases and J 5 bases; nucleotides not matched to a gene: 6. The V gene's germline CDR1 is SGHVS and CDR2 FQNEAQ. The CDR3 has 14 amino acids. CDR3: CASSSTRGLETQYF. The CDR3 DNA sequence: TGTGCCAGCAGCTCCACCAGGGGGCTTGAGACCCAGTACTTC.

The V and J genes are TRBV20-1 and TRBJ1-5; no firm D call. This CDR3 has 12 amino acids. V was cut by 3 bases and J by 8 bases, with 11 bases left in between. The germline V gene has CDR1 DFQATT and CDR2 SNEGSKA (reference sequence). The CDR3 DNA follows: TGCAGTGCTAGTTGGGTTGGAGAGCCCCAGCATTTT. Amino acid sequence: CSASWVGEPQHF.

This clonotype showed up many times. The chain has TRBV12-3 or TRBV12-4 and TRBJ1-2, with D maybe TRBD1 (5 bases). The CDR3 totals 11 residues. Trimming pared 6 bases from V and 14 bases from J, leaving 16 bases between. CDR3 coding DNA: TGTGCCAGCAGCCAAATCGGGGGGGTAACCTTC. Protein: CASSQIGGVTF.

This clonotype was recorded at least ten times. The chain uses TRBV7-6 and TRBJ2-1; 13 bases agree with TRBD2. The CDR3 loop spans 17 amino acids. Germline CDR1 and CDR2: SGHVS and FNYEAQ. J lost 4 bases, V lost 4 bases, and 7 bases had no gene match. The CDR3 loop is CASSWGLAGRRYNEQFF. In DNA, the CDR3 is TGTGCCAGCAGCTGGGGACTAGCGGGGCGACGGTACAATGAGCAGTTCTTC. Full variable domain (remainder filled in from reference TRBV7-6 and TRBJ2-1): GAGVSQSPRYKVTKRGQDVALRCDPISGHVSLYWYRQALGQGPEFLTYFNYEAQQDKSGLPNDRFSAERPEGSISTLTIQRTEQRDSAMYRCASSWGLAGRRYNEQFFGPGTRLTVL.

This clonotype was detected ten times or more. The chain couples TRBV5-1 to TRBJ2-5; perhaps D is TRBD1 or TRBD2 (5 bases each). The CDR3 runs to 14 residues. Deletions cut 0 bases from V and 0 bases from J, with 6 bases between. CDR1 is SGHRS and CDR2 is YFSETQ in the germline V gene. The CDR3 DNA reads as TGCGCCAGCAGCTTGGGGGGGTACCAAGAGACCCAGTACTTC. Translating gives CASSLGGYQETQYF.

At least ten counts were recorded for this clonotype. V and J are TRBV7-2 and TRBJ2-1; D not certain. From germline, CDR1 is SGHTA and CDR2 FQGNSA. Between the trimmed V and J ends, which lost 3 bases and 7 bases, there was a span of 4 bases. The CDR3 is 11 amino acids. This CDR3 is CASSFLNEQFF. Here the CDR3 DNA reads TGTGCCAGCAGCTTCCTGAATGAGCAGTTCTTC.

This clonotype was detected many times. The DNA for the CDR3 is TGTGCCAGCAGCTCCTCTCTTGTGGGGGGCTTTGGCAATCAGCCCCAGCATTTT. It codes for CASSSSLVGGFGNQPQHF. This chain uses TRBV7-8 with TRBJ1-5; D is possibly TRBD1 (6 bases). Germline CDR1 reads SGHVS; CDR2 reads FQNEAQ. The CDR3 loop spans 18 amino acids. Trimming cost V 4 bases and J 2 bases, with 21 bases left between them.

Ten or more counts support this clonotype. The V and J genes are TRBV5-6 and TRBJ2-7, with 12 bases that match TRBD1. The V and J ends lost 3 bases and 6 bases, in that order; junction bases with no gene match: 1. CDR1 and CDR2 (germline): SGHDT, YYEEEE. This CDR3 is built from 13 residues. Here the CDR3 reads CASSWDRGLEQYF. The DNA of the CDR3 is TGTGCCAGCAGCTGGGACAGGGGGCTCGAGCAGTACTTC.

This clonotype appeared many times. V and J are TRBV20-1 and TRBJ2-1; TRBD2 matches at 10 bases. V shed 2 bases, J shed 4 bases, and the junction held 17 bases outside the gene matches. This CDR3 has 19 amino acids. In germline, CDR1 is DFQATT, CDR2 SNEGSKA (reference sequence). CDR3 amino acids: CSARFPLAGAGEDYNEQFF. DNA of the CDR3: TGCAGTGCTAGATTCCCCCTAGCGGGGGCCGGAGAAGATTACAATGAGCAGTTCTTC.

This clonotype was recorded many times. The CDR3 sequence: CASSPSPTSGGRNEQFF. In DNA, the CDR3 is TGCGCCAGCAGCCCAAGCCCCACTAGCGGGGGGAGGAATGAGCAGTTCTTC. J is TRBJ2-1 and V is TRBV4-1, with 12 bases identical to TRBD2. The CDR3 is 17 amino acids. In germline, CDR1 is MGHRA, CDR2 YSYEKL. The V segment lost 4 bases and the J segment 7 bases; nucleotides outside the gene matches: 11.